A selection of T cell receptor beta chains follows, all from one sample in a study of blood T cell repertoires in COVID-19. Data came from immunoSEQ multiplex PCR; TCRdb stores just in-frame clones and leaves some out. The table shows fewer than 500,000 clones, with over 75% occurring only once. The sample taken for sequencing was PBMCs or T cells enriched from blood (not recorded which). Receptor source: a young woman with acute COVID-19. CDR3s include the opening cysteine and the closing phenylalanine or tryptophan. D genes are given only for firm matches. Some rows have no size entry. The others give once, few or many, or a class for an expanded clone.

>.|17|TRBV5-1|TRBJ2-1|.
CASSLAGRRGAYNEQFF
TGCGCCAGCAGCTTGGCGGGTCGCAGGGGGGCCTACAATGAGCAGTTCTTC
>.|18|TRBV19|TRBJ1-1|TRBD1
CASDQTGTVVKMNTEAFF
TGTGCCAGTGACCAAACCGGGACAGTCGTTAAAATGAACACTGAAGCTTTCTTT
>.|13|TRBV7-9|TRBJ2-5|.
CASSLAQWETQYF
TGTGCCAGCAGCTTAGCCCAGTGGGAGACCCAGTACTTC
>.|14|TRBV6-5|TRBJ1-5|.
CASTQSYSNQPQHF
TGTGCCAGCACACAGAGCTATAGCAATCAGCCCCAGCATTTT
>once|13|TRBV2|TRBJ2-5|TRBD2
CASSLGGFETQYF
TGTGCCAGCAGTCTGGGGGGGTTCGAGACCCAGTACTTC
>.|15|TRBV30|TRBJ1-2|TRBD1
CAWRLGDRAFYGYTF
TGTGCCTGGAGGTTAGGGGACAGGGCGTTTTATGGCTACACCTTC
>.|16|TRBV19|TRBJ1-4|TRBD1
CARSMGAGQGAEKLFF
TGTGCCAGAAGTATGGGAGCCGGACAGGGGGCAGAAAAACTGTTTTTT
>once|15|TRBV30|TRBJ1-3|TRBD1
CAWSTGVSAGNTIYF
TGTGCCTGGAGTACAGGGGTTTCAGCAGGAAACACCATATATTTT
>.|17|TRBV2|TRBJ1-6|TRBD1
CASTSMDRGFYNSPLHF
TGTGCCAGCACCTCAATGGACAGGGGATTCTATAATTCACCCCTCCACTTT
>once|15|TRBV2|TRBJ1-3|.
CASSESVLAGNTIYF
TGTGCCAGCAGTGAATCTGTCCTTGCGGGAAACACCATATATTTT
>once|14|TRBV24-1|TRBJ1-2|TRBD1
CATSLNGQDYGYTF
TGTGCCACCAGTTTGAACGGACAGGACTATGGCTACACCTTC
>.|14|TRBV5-4|TRBJ1-2|.
CASSHRVNRESYTF
TGTGCCAGCAGCCACCGGGTTAATAGGGAGAGCTACACCTTC
>.|17|TRBV7-2|TRBJ2-1|TRBD2
CASSLGSLAGGLGEQFF
TGTGCCAGCAGCTTAGGGTCCCTAGCGGGGGGGTTGGGTGAGCAGTTCTTC
>.|15|TRBV5-1|TRBJ1-5|.
CASSLVSGPNQPQHF
TGCGCCAGCAGCTTGGTCAGTGGTCCCAATCAGCCCCAGCATTTT
>few|15|TRBV2|TRBJ1-5|.
CASSERQGRGQPQHF
TGTGCCAGCAGTGAACGGCAGGGTCGAGGTCAGCCCCAGCATTTT
>.|13|TRBV5-5|TRBJ2-7|.
CASSLGPEGTQYF
TGTGCCAGCAGCTTGGGGCCCGAGGGTACGCAGTACTTC
>once|16|TRBV5-6|TRBJ2-5|TRBD1
CASSLDQGVVGETQYF
TGTGCCAGCAGCTTGGACCAGGGGGTGGTCGGGGAGACCCAGTACTTC
>.|14|TRBV19|TRBJ2-3|.
CASSTWQGTDTQYF
TGTGCCAGTAGTACTTGGCAGGGCACAGATACGCAGTATTTT
>.|15|TRBV9|TRBJ1-2|.
CASSVVAEPNYGYTF
TGTGCCAGCAGCGTAGTGGCAGAACCTAACTATGGCTACACCTTC
>.|14|TRBV5-1|TRBJ1-6|TRBD1
CASSLGQGNSPLHF
TGCGCCAGCAGCTTGGGACAGGGAAATTCACCCCTCCACTTT
>.|15|TRBV6-5|TRBJ2-5|TRBD1
CASSPQTGVQETQYF
TGTGCCAGCAGTCCCCAAACAGGGGTCCAAGAGACCCAGTACTTC
>.|14|TRBV18|TRBJ2-7|.
CASSSGATGNEQYF
TGTGCCAGCTCCTCAGGGGCCACAGGGAACGAGCAGTACTTC
>.|17|TRBV7-9|TRBJ2-7|TRBD2
CASSPGLAGGDSYEQYF
TGTGCCAGCAGCCCCGGACTAGCGGGGGGCGACTCCTACGAGCAGTACTTC
>.|14|TRBV29-1|TRBJ2-1|TRBD1
CSVEGIRQGSEQFF
TGCAGCGTTGAAGGCATAAGACAGGGAAGCGAGCAGTTCTTC
>.|12|TRBV29-1|TRBJ1-1|.
CSVGVGGTEAFF
TGCAGCGTTGGGGTTGGGGGGACTGAAGCTTTCTTT
>.|14|TRBV5-6|TRBJ1-2|.
CASSLGPGNYGYTF
TGTGCCAGCAGCTTGGGTCCGGGTAACTATGGCTACACCTTC
>.|12|TRBV5-6|TRBJ2-7|TRBD2
CASSSAGGLSYF
TGTGCCAGCAGCTCAGCGGGGGGCCTCTCTTACTTC
>.|13|TRBV10-1|TRBJ2-7|TRBD2
CASSETRGGEQYF
TGCGCCAGCAGTGAGACCCGCGGGGGCGAGCAGTACTTC
>.|12|TRBV12-3/TRBV12-4|TRBJ2-1|TRBD1
CASSVTGAEQFF
TGTGCCAGCAGTGTTACAGGGGCTGAGCAGTTCTTC
>.|15|TRBV27|TRBJ2-7|TRBD2
CASKPAPSGSYEQYF
TGTGCCAGCAAGCCCGCACCTAGCGGCTCCTACGAGCAGTACTTC
>.|16|TRBV15|TRBJ2-1|TRBD2
CATSREGLAGNNEQFF
TGTGCCACCAGCAGAGAAGGCCTAGCGGGGAACAATGAGCAGTTCTTC
>.|16|TRBV9|TRBJ1-4|.
CASSVAGGAEGEKLFF
TGTGCCAGCAGCGTAGCTGGGGGGGCCGAAGGGGAAAAACTGTTTTTT
>.|14|TRBV27|TRBJ1-2|TRBD1
CASSAPNRGGGYTF
TGTGCCAGCAGTGCCCCTAACAGGGGTGGCGGCTACACCTTC
>.|13|TRBV5-5|TRBJ1-4|.
CASSLEPGEKLFF
TGTGCCAGCAGCTTGGAGCCCGGTGAAAAACTGTTTTTT
>.|16|TRBV27|TRBJ2-7|.
CASSLYFAGANYEQYF
TGTGCCAGCAGTTTATACTTTGCTGGAGCAAACTACGAGCAGTACTTC
>once|15|TRBV5-6|TRBJ2-3|TRBD2
CASSLLTSRSDTQYF
TGTGCCAGCAGCTTGTTGACTAGCAGGTCAGATACGCAGTATTTT
>.|12|TRBV2|TRBJ2-5|.
CASAIGGETQYF
TGTGCCAGCGCTATAGGAGGAGAGACCCAGTACTTC
>.|15|TRBV19|TRBJ1-5|.
CATRREEASNQPQHF
TGTGCCACTAGGCGGGAGGAGGCGAGCAATCAGCCCCAGCATTTT
>.|13|TRBV14|TRBJ1-3|.
CASSQAGGNTIYF
TGTGCCAGCAGCCAAGCCGGGGGAAACACCATATATTTT
>.|14|TRBV7-8|TRBJ2-4|.
CASSSDTLKNIQYF
TGTGCCAGCAGCTCTGACACGTTGAAAAACATTCAGTACTTC
>.|18|TRBV24-1|TRBJ2-1|TRBD1
CATSPRGQGLRTYNEQFF
TGTGCCACATCACCGAGGGGACAGGGTTTGAGGACCTACAATGAGCAGTTCTTC
>once|11|TRBV3-1/TRBV3-2|TRBJ2-1|.
CASSLGLEQFF
TGTGCCAGCAGCCTGGGGCTCGAGCAGTTCTTC
>.|16|TRBV25-1|TRBJ1-2|.
CASSDPGEPPNYGYTF
TGTGCCAGCAGTGACCCCGGGGAGCCCCCTAACTATGGCTACACCTTC
>.|12|TRBV6-5|TRBJ2-7|.
CASRSTGNEQYF
TGTGCCAGCAGATCCACAGGGAACGAGCAGTACTTC
>.|15|TRBV2|TRBJ1-5|.
CASKSPGGPNQPQHF
TGTGCCAGCAAATCCCCCGGGGGACCCAATCAGCCCCAGCATTTT
>.|14|TRBV12-5|TRBJ1-2|.
CASGDPRGIDGYTF
TGTGCTAGTGGTGACCCGAGGGGGATCGATGGCTACACCTTC
>.|16|TRBV5-1|TRBJ1-2|TRBD1
CASSQGGTATNYGYTF
TGCGCCAGCAGCCAAGGAGGGACAGCCACTAACTATGGCTACACCTTC
>few|13|TRBV5-1|TRBJ1-1|.
CASSLPGEPEAFF
TGCGCCAGCAGCTTGCCAGGGGAGCCTGAAGCTTTCTTT
>.|12|TRBV7-8|TRBJ1-1|TRBD1
CASSLPGQKAFF
TGTGCCAGCAGCTTACCGGGACAGAAAGCTTTCTTT
>.|16|TRBV7-9|TRBJ1-3|.
CASSLGRVYEGNTIYF
TGTGCCAGCAGCTTAGGGAGAGTTTACGAAGGAAACACCATATATTTT
>.|14|TRBV27|TRBJ1-2|.
CASSPNRANYGYTF
TGTGCCAGCAGTCCTAACAGGGCTAACTATGGCTACACCTTC
>.|17|TRBV11-2|TRBJ2-7|TRBD1
CASSLPLGDRAPYEQYF
TGTGCCAGCAGCTTACCTCTCGGGGACAGAGCCCCCTACGAGCAGTACTTC
>.|14|TRBV3-1/TRBV3-2|TRBJ2-7|TRBD1
CASSLGQGNYEQYF
TGTGCCAGCAGCCTTGGACAGGGTAACTACGAGCAGTACTTC
>.|15|TRBV19|TRBJ1-4|.
CASSIGGRGSEKLFF
TGTGCCAGTAGTATAGGGGGCAGGGGATCTGAAAAACTGTTTTTT
>.|16|TRBV4-2|TRBJ2-7|.
CASSQVSTGKAYEQYF
TGTGCCAGCAGCCAAGTGTCCACAGGGAAGGCCTACGAGCAGTACTTC